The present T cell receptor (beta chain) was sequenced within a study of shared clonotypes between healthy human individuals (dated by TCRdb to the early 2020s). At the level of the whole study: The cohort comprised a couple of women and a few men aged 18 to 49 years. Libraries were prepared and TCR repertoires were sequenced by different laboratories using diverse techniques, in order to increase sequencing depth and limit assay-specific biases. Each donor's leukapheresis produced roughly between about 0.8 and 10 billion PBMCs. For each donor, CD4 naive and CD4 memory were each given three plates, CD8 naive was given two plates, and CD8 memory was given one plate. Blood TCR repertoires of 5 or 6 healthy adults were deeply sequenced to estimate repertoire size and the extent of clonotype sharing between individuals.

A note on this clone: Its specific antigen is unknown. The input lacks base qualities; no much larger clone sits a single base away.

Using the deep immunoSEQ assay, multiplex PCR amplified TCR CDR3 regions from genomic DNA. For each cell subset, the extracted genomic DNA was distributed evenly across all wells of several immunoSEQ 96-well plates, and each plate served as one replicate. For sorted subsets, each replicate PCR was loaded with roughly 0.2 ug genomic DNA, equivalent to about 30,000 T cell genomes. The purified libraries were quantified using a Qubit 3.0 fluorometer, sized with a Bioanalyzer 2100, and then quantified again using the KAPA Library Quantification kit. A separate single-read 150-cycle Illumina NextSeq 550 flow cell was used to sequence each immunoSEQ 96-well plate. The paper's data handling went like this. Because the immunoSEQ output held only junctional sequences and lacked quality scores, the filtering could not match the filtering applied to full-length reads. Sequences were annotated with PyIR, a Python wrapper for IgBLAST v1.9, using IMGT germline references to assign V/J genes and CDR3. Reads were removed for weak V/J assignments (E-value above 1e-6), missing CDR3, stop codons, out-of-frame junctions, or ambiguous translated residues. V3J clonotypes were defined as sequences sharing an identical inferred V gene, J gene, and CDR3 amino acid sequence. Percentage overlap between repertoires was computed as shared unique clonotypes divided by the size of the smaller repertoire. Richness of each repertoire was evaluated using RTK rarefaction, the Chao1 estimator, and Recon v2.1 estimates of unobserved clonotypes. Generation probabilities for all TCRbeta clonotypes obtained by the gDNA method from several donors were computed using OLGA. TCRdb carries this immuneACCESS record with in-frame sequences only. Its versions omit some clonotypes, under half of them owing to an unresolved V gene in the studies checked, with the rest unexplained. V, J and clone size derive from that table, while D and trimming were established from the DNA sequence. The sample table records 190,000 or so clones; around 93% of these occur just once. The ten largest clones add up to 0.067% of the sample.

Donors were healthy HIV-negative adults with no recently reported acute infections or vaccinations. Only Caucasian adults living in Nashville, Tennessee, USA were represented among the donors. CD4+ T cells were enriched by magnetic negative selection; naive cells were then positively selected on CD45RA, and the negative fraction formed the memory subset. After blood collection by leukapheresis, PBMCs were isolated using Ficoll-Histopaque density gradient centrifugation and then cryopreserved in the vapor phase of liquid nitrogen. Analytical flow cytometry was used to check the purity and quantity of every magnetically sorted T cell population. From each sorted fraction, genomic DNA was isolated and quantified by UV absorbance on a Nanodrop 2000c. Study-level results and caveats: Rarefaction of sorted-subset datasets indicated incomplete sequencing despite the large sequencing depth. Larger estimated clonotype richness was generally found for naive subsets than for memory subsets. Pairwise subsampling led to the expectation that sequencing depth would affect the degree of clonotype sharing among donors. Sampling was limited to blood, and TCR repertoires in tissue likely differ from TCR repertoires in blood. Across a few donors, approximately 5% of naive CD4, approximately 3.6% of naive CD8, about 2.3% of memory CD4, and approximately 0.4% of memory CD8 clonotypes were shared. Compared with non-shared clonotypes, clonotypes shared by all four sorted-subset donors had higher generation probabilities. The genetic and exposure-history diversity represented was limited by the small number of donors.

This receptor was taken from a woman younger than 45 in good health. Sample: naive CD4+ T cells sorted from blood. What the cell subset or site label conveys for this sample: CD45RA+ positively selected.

The DNA sequence reads TGTGCCAGCAGAAAAAAAACCGGGACTAGCGAGGAGGGATCAGAGACCCAGTACTTC. This is translated as CASRKKTGTSEEGSETQYF. The chain employs TRBV7-9 and TRBJ2-5; the central 10 bases match TRBD2. CDR1 SEHNR and CDR2 FQNEAQ are derived from the germline V gene (reference sequence). V lost 6 bases and J lost 4 bases, and the count of bases not matched to a germline gene is 20. The CDR3 runs 19 residues from the cysteine to the phenylalanine. The sequence is cut down to CDR3 DNA, 57 bases in frame from base 1.